This T cell receptor beta chain was identified during a study of blood T cell repertoires in COVID-19. Study overall: The origin of the acute and convalescent COVID-19 samples was the United States, Italy and Spain.

Generated by immunoSEQ multiplex PCR, the TCRdb table keeps only in-frame clones and is missing some. Among about 58,000 clones listed, approximately 86% were seen once. Germline CDR1 and CDR2: MDHEN and SYDVKM. This CDR3 has 14 residues. The ends lost 6 bases at V and 5 bases at J; junction bases unmatched: 6. The chain uses TRBV28 and TRBJ2-2; 7 nucleotides agree with TRBD1. This sequence was found in an older woman with active COVID-19. Sequenced material: peripheral blood. The CDR3 here is CASSLQGWTGELFF. The CDR3 DNA follows: TGTGCCAGCAGCCTACAGGGGTGGACCGGGGAGCTGTTTTTT.